Sequencing of this TCR beta chain was carried out in a study of T cells in localized non-small cell lung cancer. Concerning this clone itself: Its antigen remains unidentified.

Study-wide points: A median of 57 of the top 100 tumor clones appeared in adjacent lung, which was paired and uninvolved. T cell clonality was highest in uninvolved adjacent lung, above tumor.

Using immunoSEQ multiplex PCR, the repertoire was profiled, and TCRdb retains in-frame clones only, with some absent. Seen here are approximately 4,500 clones, about 92% observed once, and the top ten hold about 3%. The V segment lost 2 bases and the J segment 12 bases; nucleotides outside the gene matches: 9. This CDR3 spans 14 amino acids. CDR1 and CDR2 (germline): SGHAT, FQNNGV. This sequence joins TRBV11-2 and TRBJ2-1, with TRBD2 matching 8 bases. This specimen was peripheral blood, taken before any cancer treatment. The sequence came from a woman aged 40-75 years with stage I lung adenocarcinoma. CDR3 nucleotide sequence: TGTGCCAGCAGCTTAACGCGGGAGGACCCCGGGCAGTTCTTC. Translation gives CASSLTREDPGQFF.